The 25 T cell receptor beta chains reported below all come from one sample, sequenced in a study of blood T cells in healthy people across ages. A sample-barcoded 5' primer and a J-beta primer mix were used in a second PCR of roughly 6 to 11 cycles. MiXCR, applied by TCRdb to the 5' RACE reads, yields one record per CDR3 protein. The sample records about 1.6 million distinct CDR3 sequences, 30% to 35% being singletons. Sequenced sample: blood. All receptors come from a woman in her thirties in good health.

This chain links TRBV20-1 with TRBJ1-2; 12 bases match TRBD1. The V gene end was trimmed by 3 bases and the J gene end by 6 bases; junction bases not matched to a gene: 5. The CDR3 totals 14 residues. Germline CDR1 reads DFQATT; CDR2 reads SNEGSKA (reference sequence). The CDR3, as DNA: TGCAGTGCTAGCCGGGACAGGGGGCCAAATGGCTACACCTTC. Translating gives CSASRDRGPNGYTF.

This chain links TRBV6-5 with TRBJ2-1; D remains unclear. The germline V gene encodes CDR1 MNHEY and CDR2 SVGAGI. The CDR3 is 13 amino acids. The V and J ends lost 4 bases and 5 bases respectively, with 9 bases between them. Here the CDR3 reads CASSFNSDNEQFF. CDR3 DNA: TGTGCCAGCAGTTTCAATTCCGACAATGAGCAGTTCTTC.

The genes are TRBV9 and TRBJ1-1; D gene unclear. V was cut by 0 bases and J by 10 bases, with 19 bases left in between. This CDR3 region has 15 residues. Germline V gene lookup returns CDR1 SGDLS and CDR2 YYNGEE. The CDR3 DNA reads TGTGCCAGCAGCGTAGGATCGGTTGGGGAGGTGGGAGCTTTCTTT. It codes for CASSVGSVGEVGAFF.

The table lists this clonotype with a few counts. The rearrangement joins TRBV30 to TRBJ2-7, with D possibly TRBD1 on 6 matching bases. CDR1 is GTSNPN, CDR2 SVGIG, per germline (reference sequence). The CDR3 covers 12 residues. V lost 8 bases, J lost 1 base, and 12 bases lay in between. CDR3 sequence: CARSDSSYEQYF. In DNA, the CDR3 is TGTGCCCGCTCGGACAGTTCCTACGAGCAGTACTTC.

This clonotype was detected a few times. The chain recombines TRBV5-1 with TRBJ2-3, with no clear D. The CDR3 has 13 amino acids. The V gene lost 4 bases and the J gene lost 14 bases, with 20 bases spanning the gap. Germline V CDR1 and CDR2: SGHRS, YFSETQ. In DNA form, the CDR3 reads TGCGCCAGCAGCCCACGACCAAGGACCCCTAGGTATTTT. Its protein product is CASSPRPRTPRYF.

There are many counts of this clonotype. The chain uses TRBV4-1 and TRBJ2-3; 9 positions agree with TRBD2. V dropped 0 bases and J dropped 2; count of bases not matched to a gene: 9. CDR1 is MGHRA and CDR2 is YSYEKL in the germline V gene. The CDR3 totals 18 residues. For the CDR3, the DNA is TGCGCCAGCAGCCAAGATGAAATTAGCGGGGGACCCACAGATACGCAGTATTTT. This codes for CASSQDEISGGPTDTQYF.

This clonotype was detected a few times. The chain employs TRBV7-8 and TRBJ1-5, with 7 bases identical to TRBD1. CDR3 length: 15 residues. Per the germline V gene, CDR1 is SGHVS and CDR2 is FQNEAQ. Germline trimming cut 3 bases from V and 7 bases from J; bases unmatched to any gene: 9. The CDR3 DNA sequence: TGTGCCAGCAGCTTGGAGACAGGGAGGTACCAGCCCCAGCATTTT. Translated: CASSLETGRYQPQHF.

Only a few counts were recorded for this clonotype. The CDR3: CASSPDFSSREQYF. CDR3 nucleotides: TGTGCCAGCAGCCCCGACTTCTCTTCGCGGGAGCAGTACTTC. This chain uses TRBV7-9 with TRBJ2-5, with TRBD2 matching over 7 bases. From germline, CDR1 is SEHNR and CDR2 FQNEAQ (reference sequence). With V trimmed by 5 bases and J by 11 bases, 14 bases remained unmatched. This CDR3 spans 14 amino acids.

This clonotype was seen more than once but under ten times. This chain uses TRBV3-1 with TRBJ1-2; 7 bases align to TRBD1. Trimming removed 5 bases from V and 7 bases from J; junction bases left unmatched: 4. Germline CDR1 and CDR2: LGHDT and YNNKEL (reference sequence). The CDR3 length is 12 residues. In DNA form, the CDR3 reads TGTGCCAGCAGCGACAGGGATGCTGGCTACACCTTC. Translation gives CASSDRDAGYTF.

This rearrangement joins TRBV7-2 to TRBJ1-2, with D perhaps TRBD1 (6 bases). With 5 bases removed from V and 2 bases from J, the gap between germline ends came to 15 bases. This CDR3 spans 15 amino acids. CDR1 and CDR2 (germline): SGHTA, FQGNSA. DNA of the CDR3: TGTGCCAGCAGCCTTATGGGAGGGGGGAACTATGGCTACACCTTC. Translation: CASSLMGGGNYGYTF.

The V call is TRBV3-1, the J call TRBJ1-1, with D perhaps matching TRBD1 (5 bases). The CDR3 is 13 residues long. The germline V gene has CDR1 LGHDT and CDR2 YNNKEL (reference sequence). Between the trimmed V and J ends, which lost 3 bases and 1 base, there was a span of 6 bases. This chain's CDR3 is CASSHRANTEAFF. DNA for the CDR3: TGTGCCAGCAGCCACAGGGCGAACACTGAAGCTTTCTTT.

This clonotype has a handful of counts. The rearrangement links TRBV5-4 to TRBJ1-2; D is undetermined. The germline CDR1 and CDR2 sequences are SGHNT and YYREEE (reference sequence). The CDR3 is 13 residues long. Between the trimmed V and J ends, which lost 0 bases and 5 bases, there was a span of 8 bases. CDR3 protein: CASSLASAYGYTF. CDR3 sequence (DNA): TGTGCCAGCAGCTTGGCATCGGCTTATGGCTACACCTTC.

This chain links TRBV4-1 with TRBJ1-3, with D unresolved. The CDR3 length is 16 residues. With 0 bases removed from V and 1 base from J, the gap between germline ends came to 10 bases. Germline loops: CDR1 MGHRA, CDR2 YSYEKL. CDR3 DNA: TGCGCCAGCAGCCAAGATCGGTATGGTTCTGGAAACACCATATATTTT. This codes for CASSQDRYGSGNTIYF.

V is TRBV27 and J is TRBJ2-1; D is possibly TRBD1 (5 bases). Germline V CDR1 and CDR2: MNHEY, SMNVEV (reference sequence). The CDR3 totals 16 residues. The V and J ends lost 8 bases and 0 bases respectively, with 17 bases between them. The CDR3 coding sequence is TGTGCCAGCCAATTAAGGGGCGGCAGCTCCTACAATGAGCAGTTCTTC. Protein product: CASQLRGGSSYNEQFF.

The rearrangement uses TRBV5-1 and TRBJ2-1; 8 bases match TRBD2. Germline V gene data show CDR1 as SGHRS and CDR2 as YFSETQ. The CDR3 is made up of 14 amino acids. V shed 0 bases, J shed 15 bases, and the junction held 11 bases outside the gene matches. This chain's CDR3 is CASSLGGSGAPGFF. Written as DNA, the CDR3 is TGCGCCAGCAGCTTGGGGGGTAGCGGGGCGCCCGGGTTCTTC. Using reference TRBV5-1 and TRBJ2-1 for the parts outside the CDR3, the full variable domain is KAGVTQTPRYLIKTRGQQVTLSCSPISGHRSVSWYQQTPGQGLQFLFEYFSETQRNKGNFPGRFSGRQFSNSRSEMNVSTLELGDSALYLCASSLGGSGAPGFFGPGTRLTVL.

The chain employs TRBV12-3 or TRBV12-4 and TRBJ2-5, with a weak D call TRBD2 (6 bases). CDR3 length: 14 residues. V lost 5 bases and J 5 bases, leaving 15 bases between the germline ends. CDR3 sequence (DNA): TGTGCCAGCAGTCCGCGGGACGGAACGGAGACCCAGTACTTC. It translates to CASSPRDGTETQYF.

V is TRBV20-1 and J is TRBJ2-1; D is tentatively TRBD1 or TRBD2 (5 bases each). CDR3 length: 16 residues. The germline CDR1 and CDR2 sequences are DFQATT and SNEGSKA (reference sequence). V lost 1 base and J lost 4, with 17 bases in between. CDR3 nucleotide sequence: TGCAGTGCTAGAGGCCCCTCGGGGCCTTGGTACAATGAGCAGTTCTTC. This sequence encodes CSARGPSGPWYNEQFF.

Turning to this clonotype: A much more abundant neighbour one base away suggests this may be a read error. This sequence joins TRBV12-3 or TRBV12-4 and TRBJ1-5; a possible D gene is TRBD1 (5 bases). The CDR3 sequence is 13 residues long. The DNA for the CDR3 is TGTGCCCGCAGGGAAAATAGCAATCAGCCCCAGCATTTT. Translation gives CARRENSNQPQHF.

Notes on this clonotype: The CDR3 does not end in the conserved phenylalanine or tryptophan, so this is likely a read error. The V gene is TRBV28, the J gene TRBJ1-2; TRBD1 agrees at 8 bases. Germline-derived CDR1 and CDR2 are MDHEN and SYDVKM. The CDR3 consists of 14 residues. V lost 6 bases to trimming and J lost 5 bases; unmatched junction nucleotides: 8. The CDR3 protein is CASSPGGAGYGYTL. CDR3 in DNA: TGTGCCAGCAGCCCAGGGGGCGCGGGGTATGGCTACACCCTC.

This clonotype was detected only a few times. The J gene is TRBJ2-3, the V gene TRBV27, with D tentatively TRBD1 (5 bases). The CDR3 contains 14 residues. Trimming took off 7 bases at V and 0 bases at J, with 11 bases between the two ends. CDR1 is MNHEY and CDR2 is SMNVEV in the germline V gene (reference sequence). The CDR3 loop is CASTTGPSTDTQYF. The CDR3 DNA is TGTGCCAGCACCACAGGACCGAGCACAGATACGCAGTATTTT.

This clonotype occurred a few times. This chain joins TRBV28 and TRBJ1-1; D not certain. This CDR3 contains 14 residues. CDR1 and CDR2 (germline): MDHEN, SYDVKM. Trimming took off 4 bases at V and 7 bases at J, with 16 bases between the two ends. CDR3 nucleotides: TGTGCCAGCAGTTCCTTGGTACTGAAGCTTGAAGCTTTCTTT. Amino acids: CASSSLVLKLEAFF.

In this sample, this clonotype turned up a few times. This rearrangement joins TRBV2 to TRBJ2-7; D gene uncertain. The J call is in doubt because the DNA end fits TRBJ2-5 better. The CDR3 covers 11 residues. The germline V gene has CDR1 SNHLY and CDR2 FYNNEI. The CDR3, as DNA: TGTGCCAGCAACAAGAGGGAGACCCAGTACTTC. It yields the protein CASNKRETQYF.

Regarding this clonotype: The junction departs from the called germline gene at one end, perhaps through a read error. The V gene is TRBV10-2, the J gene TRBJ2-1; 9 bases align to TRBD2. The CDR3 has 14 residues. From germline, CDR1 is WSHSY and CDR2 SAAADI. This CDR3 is CASTSGVSYNAQFF. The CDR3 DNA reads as TGCGCCAGCACTAGCGGGGTCTCCTACAATGCGCAGTTCTTC.

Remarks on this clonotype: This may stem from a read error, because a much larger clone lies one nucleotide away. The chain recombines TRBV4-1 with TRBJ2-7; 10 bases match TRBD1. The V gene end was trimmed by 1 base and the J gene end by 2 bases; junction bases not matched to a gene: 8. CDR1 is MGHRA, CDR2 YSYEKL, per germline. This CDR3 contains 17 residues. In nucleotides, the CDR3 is TGCGCCAGCAGCCAAGGAGGTTTCGGGACAGGGGCCTACGAGCAGTACTTC. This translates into CASSQGGFGTGAYEQYF.

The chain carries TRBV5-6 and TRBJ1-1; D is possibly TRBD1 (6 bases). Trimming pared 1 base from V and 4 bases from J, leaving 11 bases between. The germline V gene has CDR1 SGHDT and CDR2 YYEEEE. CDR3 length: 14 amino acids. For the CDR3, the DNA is TGTGCCAGCAGCTTGCCCGGGGGCGGCACTGAAGCTTTCTTT. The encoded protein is CASSLPGGGTEAFF.